This T cell receptor beta chain came from a study of T cells in Graves' hyperthyroidism and ophthalmopathy. For the study at large: Peripheral blood was collected at initial diagnosis, before any treatment. Study-wide results and limits: A model using 13 V-J features told ophthalmopathy apart from stable hyperthyroidism.

This clonotype has a handful of counts. Its cognate antigen is unknown. Amplified TCR beta CDR3 regions came from RNA transcripts. Carried out on the TCR CDR3, a first-round RT-PCR used the HTBI primer set. TCRdb recomputed calls from the multiplex PCR reads with MiXCR, one row per CDR3 protein. The sample contains approximately 530,000 distinct CDR3 sequences, around 20% of which appear only once. CDR3 length equals 14 residues. V was cut by 1 base and J by 5 bases, with 12 bases left in between. Germline CDR1 DFQATT, CDR2 SNEGSKA (reference sequence). Exclusion of patients followed from uncontrolled infection, other autoimmune disease, pregnancy or lactation.

The TCR was taken from a man aged 35-49 years with Graves' ophthalmopathy. The rearrangement uses TRBV20-1 and TRBJ1-5; weak D call: TRBD1 (6 bases). Sequenced material: blood. CDR3 coding DNA: TGCAGTGCTAGAGCCCGGGACAATTATCAGCCCCAGCATTTT. It translates to CSARARDNYQPQHF.